A single sample is the source of the 31 T cell receptor beta chains below, sequenced in a study of T cells in Graves' hyperthyroidism and ophthalmopathy. TCR beta CDR3 regions were amplified from RNA transcripts. TCR CDR3 regions were first amplified by RT-PCR with HTBI primers. TCRdb used MiXCR to reprocess the multiplex PCR reads, holding one entry per CDR3 protein. The sample contains around 480,000 distinct CDR3 sequences, 14% of which appear only once. Material: blood. The receptors were gathered from a woman aged 18-29 years with Graves' hyperthyroidism.

The table lists this clonotype with many counts. The chain employs TRBV3-1 and TRBJ2-2, with 7 bases matching TRBD1. With V trimmed by 1 base and J by 1 base, 3 bases remained unmatched. Germline CDR1 and CDR2: LGHDT and YNNKEL (reference sequence). The CDR3 loop spans 16 amino acids. The CDR3 nucleotides are TGTGCCAGCAGCCAAGTAAGGGGGCAGAACACCGGGGAGCTGTTTTTT. It is translated as CASSQVRGQNTGELFF.

This chain links TRBV9 with TRBJ1-1; 8 bases agree with TRBD1. V gave up 3 bases and J gave up 3 bases; unmatched junction bases: 4. CDR1 is SGDLS, CDR2 YYNGEE, per germline. The length of the CDR3 is 14 residues. In DNA form, the CDR3 reads TGTGCCAGCAGCGCACAGGGGGATTACACTGAAGCTTTCTTT. Translation gives CASSAQGDYTEAFF.

A remark on this clonotype: A read error may be the cause here, since a much bigger clone is one base away. The V call is TRBV27, the J call TRBJ2-7; D is ambiguous. V was pared by 4 bases and J by 5 bases, with 24 bases between. This CDR3 is built from 17 residues. Germline loops: CDR1 MNHEY, CDR2 SMNVEV (reference sequence). CDR3: CASSSNFLSSYTDEQYF. CDR3 nucleotides: TGTGCCAGCAGTTCGAACTTTCTGTCCTCCTATACCGACGAGCAGTACTTC.

This clonotype was counted at least ten times. The chain combines TRBV19 with TRBJ1-1, with 9 bases matching TRBD1. V shed 4 bases and J 2 bases; nucleotides not matched to a gene: 5. Germline values: CDR1 LNHDA, CDR2 SQIVND (reference sequence). The length of the CDR3 is 15 residues. The CDR3 loop is CASSTEQGANTEAFF. For the CDR3, the DNA is TGTGCCAGTAGTACAGAACAGGGGGCCAACACTGAAGCTTTCTTT. The entire variable domain, with the rest obtained from reference TRBV19 and TRBJ1-1, is as follows: DGGITQSPKYLFRKEGQNVTLSCEQNLNHDAMYWYRQDPGQGLRLIYYSQIVNDFQKGDIAEGYSVSREKKESFPLTVTSAQKNPTAFYLCASSTEQGANTEAFFGQGTRLTVV.

This clonotype came up many times. In nucleotides, the CDR3 is TGTGCCAGCTCACCATCTGGGACAGGGTCGTACGAGCAGTACGTC. This codes for CASSPSGTGSYEQYV. V and J are TRBV18 and TRBJ2-7; 9 bases fit TRBD1. Losses at the gene ends were 2 bases for V and 4 bases for J; bases not matched to a gene: 6. CDR3 length equals 15 residues. Germline assignment: CDR1 KGHSH and CDR2 LQKENI.

This clonotype was recorded at least ten times. This chain joins TRBV6-1 and TRBJ2-1; maybe TRBD2 (5 bases). Trimming left V 7 bases short and J 6 bases short, with 13 bases between. This CDR3 has 13 residues. Germline values: CDR1 MNHNS, CDR2 SASEGT. CDR3 sequence: CASTWGEGNEQFF. CDR3 nucleotide sequence: TGTGCCAGCACCTGGGGAGAGGGCAATGAGCAGTTCTTC.

This clonotype was seen many times. The chain uses TRBV7-9 and TRBJ2-1, with TRBD2 matching over 7 bases. The CDR3 loop spans 15 amino acids. Germline V gene data show CDR1 as SEHNR and CDR2 as FQNEAQ (reference sequence). J lost 3 bases, V lost 0 bases, and 2 bases had no gene match. This chain's CDR3 is CASSLAGGLYNEQFF. The CDR3 DNA reads TGTGCCAGCAGCTTAGCGGGAGGGCTCTACAATGAGCAGTTCTTC.

This clonotype was detected many times. CDR3 residues: CSAPRLAGGFTDTQYF. In nucleotides, the CDR3 is TGCAGTGCCCCCCGACTAGCGGGAGGGTTCACAGATACGCAGTATTTT. The V call is TRBV20-1, the J call TRBJ2-3; TRBD2 matches at 14 bases. The germline V gene encodes CDR1 DFQATT and CDR2 SNEGSKA (reference sequence). The CDR3 length is 16 residues. V lost 6 bases, J lost 2 bases, and 7 bases stayed unmatched.

This clonotype appeared many times. The chain has TRBV2 and TRBJ1-3; D gene ambiguous. Germline assignment: CDR1 SNHLY and CDR2 FYNNEI. The CDR3 runs to 13 residues. V was shortened by 7 bases and J by 0 bases, with 7 bases between the two germline ends. The CDR3 loop is CASKEFSGNTIYF. In nucleotides, the CDR3 is TGTGCCAGCAAGGAGTTCTCTGGAAACACCATATATTTT.

This clonotype was counted many times. The chain carries TRBV19 and TRBJ1-2; D unresolved. Germline V gene sequence: CDR1 LNHDA, CDR2 SQIVND (reference sequence). The ends were cut back, 5 bases at V and 4 bases at J, with 20 bases in the middle. The CDR3 loop spans 16 amino acids. This chain's CDR3 is CASSPSDRLPIYGYTF. CDR3 coding DNA: TGTGCCAGTAGTCCATCTGACCGGCTCCCCATCTATGGCTACACCTTC.

The V call is TRBV30, the J call TRBJ1-6; 8 nucleotides align to TRBD1. V was pared by 5 bases and J by 10 bases, with 7 bases of the junction left unmatched. Germline V lookup: CDR1 GTSNPN, CDR2 SVGIG (reference sequence). The CDR3 is made up of 13 amino acids. CDR3: CAWHGQGTSPLHF. CDR3 DNA sequence: TGTGCCTGGCATGGACAGGGAACATCACCCCTCCACTTT.

The rearrangement uses TRBV20-1 and TRBJ2-3; D ambiguous. The CDR3 totals 11 residues. V dropped 4 bases and J dropped 5 bases, with 7 bases sitting between them. Germline V gene sequence: CDR1 DFQATT, CDR2 SNEGSKA (reference sequence). CDR3 region: CSAIEVDTQYF. The CDR3 nucleotides are TGCAGTGCTATAGAGGTAGATACGCAGTATTTT.

This clonotype was detected ten times or more. The chain employs TRBV20-1 and TRBJ2-1, with 7 bases matching TRBD1. Trimming cost V 5 bases and J 4 bases; bases outside gene matches: 5. This CDR3 comprises 13 residues. Looked up from germline, CDR1 is DFQATT and CDR2 is SNEGSKA (reference sequence). The CDR3 spells CSALKGAYNEQFF. CDR3 sequence (DNA): TGCAGTGCTCTTAAGGGGGCGTACAATGAGCAGTTCTTC.

This clonotype was seen a few times. CDR3 sequence: CASLGGTDTQYF. The CDR3 DNA follows: TGTGCCAGCCTCGGTGGCACAGATACGCAGTATTTT. The V call is TRBV5-5, the J call TRBJ2-3; D is uncertain. This CDR3 comprises 12 residues. Germline CDR1 SGHKS, CDR2 YYEKEE (reference sequence). Trimming cost V 7 bases and J 1 base, with 7 bases left between them.

A few counts support this clonotype. This chain connects TRBV29-1 to TRBJ1-3, with D possibly being TRBD1 (5 bases). Germline lookup yields CDR1 SQVTM and CDR2 ANQGSEA. The CDR3 is 13 amino acids. The ends were cut back, 5 bases at V and 1 base at J, with 9 bases in the middle. DNA for the CDR3: TGCAGCGTTCTTGGGGGGTCTGGAAACACCATATATTTT. Translating gives CSVLGGSGNTIYF.

This clonotype was seen repeatedly, ten times or more. This sequence joins TRBV10-3 and TRBJ1-4, with 7 bases lining up with TRBD1. Germline loops: CDR1 ENHRY, CDR2 SYGVKD. V lost 6 bases to trimming and J lost 4 bases; unmatched junction nucleotides: 8. CDR3 length equals 15 residues. The CDR3 here is CAISERQGLNEKLFF. In DNA form, the CDR3 reads TGTGCCATCAGCGAACGACAGGGTCTTAATGAAAAACTGTTTTTT.

This clonotype occurred a few times. The V and J genes are TRBV9 and TRBJ2-7; 8 nucleotides align to TRBD2. Germline CDR1 is SGDLS and CDR2 is YYNGEE. This CDR3 has 15 residues. V gave up 0 bases and J gave up 3 bases; unmatched junction bases: 5. For the CDR3, the DNA is TGTGCCAGCAGCGTAGCTGGACTAGCAGTCTACGAGCAGTACTTC. Amino acids: CASSVAGLAVYEQYF.

This clonotype has a count of ten or more. This chain connects TRBV30 to TRBJ2-5; D is ambiguous. Germline values: CDR1 GTSNPN, CDR2 SVGIG (reference sequence). The CDR3 extends over 11 amino acids. V was clipped by 5 bases and J by 2 bases, with 6 bases between them. CDR3 DNA sequence: TGTGCCTGGGGGTGGCAAGAGACCCAGTACTTC. This gives the protein CAWGWQETQYF.

This clonotype was counted between two and nine times. The chain is built from TRBV20-1 and TRBJ1-2, with no clear D. The V end lost 0 bases, the J end lost 2 bases, and 10 bases lay between the germline ends. This CDR3 is built from 14 residues. Germline loops: CDR1 DFQATT, CDR2 SNEGSKA (reference sequence). The CDR3 protein is CSARDLDTNYGYTF. The CDR3 DNA sequence: TGCAGTGCTAGAGATCTCGATACGAACTATGGCTACACCTTC.

This clonotype has at least ten counts. The DNA for the CDR3 is TGTGCCAGCAGACCCCCCCAGGCCGCTAACTATGGCTACACCTTC. Its protein is CASRPPQAANYGYTF. The V gene is TRBV6-2 or TRBV6-3, the J gene TRBJ1-2; D gene uncertain. V was clipped by 6 bases and J by 0 bases, with 14 bases between them. Germline CDR1 is MNHEY and CDR2 is SVGEGT. This CDR3 has 15 residues.

J is TRBJ1-3 and V is TRBV30; TRBD1 matches 8 bases. The CDR3 runs to 12 residues. Germline V gene sequence: CDR1 GTSNPN, CDR2 SVGIG (reference sequence). The junction had 0 bases not matched to a gene; V was cut back by 8 bases and J by 0 bases. The DNA for the CDR3 is TGTGCCGGACAGGGCTCTGGAAACACCATATATTTT. Translation gives CAGQGSGNTIYF.

As regards this clonotype: Sequence at one end of the junction differs from germline and may be a read error. The chain uses TRBV6-5 and TRBJ1-5; D remains unclear. This CDR3 has 13 amino acids. Germline CDR1 is MNHEY and CDR2 is SVGAGI. This CDR3 is CASIYNIYQPQHF. CDR3 in DNA: TGTGCCAGCATTTACAACATTTATCAGCCCCAGCATTTT.

This clonotype was recorded a few times. This may stem from a read error, because a much larger clone lies one nucleotide away. In this CDR3 the conserved last residue, phenylalanine or tryptophan, is missing, so a read error is likely. The chain is built from TRBV29-1 and TRBJ2-7; no firm D call. Trimming took off 4 bases at V and 0 bases at J, with 10 bases between the two ends. Per the germline V gene, CDR1 is SQVTM and CDR2 is ANQGSEA. CDR3 length: 13 residues. The CDR3 is CSVGTRSSYEQYS. CDR3 DNA: TGCAGCGTTGGGACCAGGAGCTCCTACGAGCAGTACTCC.

This clonotype appeared a few times. The V call is TRBV6-2 or TRBV6-3, the J call TRBJ1-3, with a possible D match to TRBD1 (6 bases). Trimming took 6 bases from V and 0 from J, leaving 12 bases between them. This CDR3 has 15 residues. The germline V gene encodes CDR1 MNHEY and CDR2 SVGEGT. The DNA for the CDR3 is TGTGCCAGCAGAGCACAGGGACACTCTGGAAACACCATATATTTT. This encodes CASRAQGHSGNTIYF.

This clonotype was detected many times. The J gene is TRBJ2-7, the V gene TRBV27; 9 nucleotides agree with TRBD2. This CDR3 comprises 16 residues. CDR1 MNHEY and CDR2 SMNVEV come from the germline V gene (reference sequence). V dropped 5 bases and J dropped 4; count of bases not matched to a gene: 12. The CDR3 spells CASSPLRAGGPYEQYF. The CDR3 coding sequence is TGTGCCAGCAGTCCACTTCGCGCGGGAGGGCCGTACGAGCAGTACTTC.

This clonotype came up many times. The rearrangement uses TRBV11-3 and TRBJ2-5; D remains unclear. Trimming took 5 bases from V and 2 from J, leaving 21 bases between them. The germline CDR1 and CDR2 sequences are SGHNT and YENEEA. CDR3 length: 17 residues. The CDR3 DNA sequence: TGTGCCAGCAGCAAGCAACAACCGACCCCACAACAAGAGACCCAGTACTTC. It codes for CASSKQQPTPQQETQYF.

There are many counts of this clonotype. The chain has TRBV12-3 or TRBV12-4 and TRBJ1-5; D is possibly TRBD1 (6 bases). This CDR3 has 17 residues. V shed 5 bases and J shed 6 bases, with 23 bases lying between them. The CDR3 nucleotides read TGTGCCAGCAGTCCGGGGCGGGGCCGACAGGTTCGTCAGCCCCAGCATTTT. Its translation: CASSPGRGRQVRQPQHF.

V and J are TRBV5-6 and TRBJ2-4; D might be TRBD1 (5 bases). CDR1 SGHDT and CDR2 YYEEEE come from the germline V gene. The CDR3 is made up of 17 amino acids. V shed 4 bases and J shed 2 bases, with 19 bases lying between them. The chain's CDR3 is CASSPLQAKETKNIQYF. CDR3 bases: TGTGCCAGCAGCCCCCTACAGGCAAAGGAGACCAAAAACATTCAGTACTTC.

This clonotype was seen many times. The chain carries TRBV11-3 and TRBJ2-7; a possible D gene is TRBD1 (5 bases). The ends were cut back, 1 base at V and 4 bases at J, with 23 bases in the middle. The CDR3 has 18 amino acids. Germline loops: CDR1 SGHNT, CDR2 YENEEA. The CDR3 nucleotides are TGTGCCAGCAGCTTAGGGGGCCTCCGTGCCAAATCTCTGTACGAGCAGTACTTC. This translates into CASSLGGLRAKSLYEQYF. The entire variable domain, with the rest obtained from reference TRBV11-3 and TRBJ2-7, is as follows: EAGVVQSPRYKIIEKKQPVAFWCNPISGHNTLYWYLQNLGQGPELLIRYENEEAVDDSQLPKDRFSAERLKGVDSTLKIQPAELGDSAVYLCASSLGGLRAKSLYEQYFGPGTRLTVT.

This clonotype was picked up many times. This chain joins TRBV15 and TRBJ1-5, with 8 bases identical to TRBD1. Unmatched junction bases numbered 10, after V lost 5 bases and J lost 1 base. The CDR3 runs 17 residues. CDR1 and CDR2 from the germline V gene are LNHNV and YYDKDF (reference sequence). The CDR3: CATSVRPGQASNQPQHF. The CDR3 DNA reads as TGTGCCACCAGCGTTCGTCCGGGACAGGCGAGCAATCAGCCCCAGCATTTT.

This sequence joins TRBV5-1 and TRBJ1-5, with TRBD1 matching over 7 bases. V was clipped by 2 bases and J by 7 bases; unmatched bases: 12. Germline CDR1 and CDR2: SGHRS and YFSETQ. The CDR3 covers 16 residues. The CDR3 spells CASSFGPGGNGQPQHF. The DNA for the CDR3 is TGCGCCAGCAGCTTTGGGCCAGGGGGAAACGGGCAGCCCCAGCATTTT.